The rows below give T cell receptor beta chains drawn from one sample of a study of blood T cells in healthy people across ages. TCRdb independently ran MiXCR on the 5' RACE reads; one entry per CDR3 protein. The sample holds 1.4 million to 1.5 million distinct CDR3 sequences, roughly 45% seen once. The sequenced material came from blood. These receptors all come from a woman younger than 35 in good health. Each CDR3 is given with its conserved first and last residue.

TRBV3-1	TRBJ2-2	CASSQNGGRPGELFF
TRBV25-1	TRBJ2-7	CASSAPGPLPYEQYF
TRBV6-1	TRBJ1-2	CASSERDSIYGYTF
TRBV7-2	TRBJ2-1	CASSLDSGRGNEQFF
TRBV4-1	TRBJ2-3	CASSQGGLAGADTQYF
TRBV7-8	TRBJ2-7	CASSLDRVPYLEHRSYEQYF
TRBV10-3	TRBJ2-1	CAISQGLADRLRRPKTYNEQFF
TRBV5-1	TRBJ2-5	CASSLGLAGSGETQYF
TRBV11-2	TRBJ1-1	CASSQGGTSGQGGTEAFF
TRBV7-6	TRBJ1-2	CASSQQALAGYTF
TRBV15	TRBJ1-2	CATSRDDDYYGYTF
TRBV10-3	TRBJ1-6	CAISETGDGSPLHF
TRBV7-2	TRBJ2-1	CASSSPIYSVRFF
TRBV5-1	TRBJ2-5	CASSPGGRFGETQYF
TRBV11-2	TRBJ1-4	CASSFREDEKLFF
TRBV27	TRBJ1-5	CAPAGSQPQHF
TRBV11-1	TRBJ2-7	CASSLFLGNSYEQYF
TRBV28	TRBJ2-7	CASSLAANDYEQYF
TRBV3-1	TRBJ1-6	CASSQPDSPLHF
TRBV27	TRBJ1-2	CASSTRLGVYGYTF
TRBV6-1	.	CASSEEVRLAPEQYF
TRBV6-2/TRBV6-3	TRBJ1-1	CASSYGYREAFF
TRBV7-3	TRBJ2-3	CASGAPSGDTRYF
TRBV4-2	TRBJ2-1	CASSQDSAGGVRFF
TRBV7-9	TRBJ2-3	CASSLEYRLAGTTDTQYF
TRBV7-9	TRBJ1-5	CASSLEGNGQPQHF
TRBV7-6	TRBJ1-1	CASSPLGPQNTEAFF
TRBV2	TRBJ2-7	CASTNRRTSYEQYF
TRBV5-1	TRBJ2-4	CASSLETSGRGNEQYF
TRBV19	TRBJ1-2	CASSRPPAEWYGYTF
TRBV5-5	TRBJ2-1	CASTFTSGSSYNEQFF
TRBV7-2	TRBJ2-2	CASSFRGELFF
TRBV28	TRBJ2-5	CASSLGLGGRETQYF
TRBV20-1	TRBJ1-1	CSARDSSGVEKTPWDTEAFF
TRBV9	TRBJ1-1	CASSVGGTQEAFF
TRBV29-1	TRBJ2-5	CSVDLRAAVETQYF
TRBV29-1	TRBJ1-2	CSVGGTPIYNYGYTF
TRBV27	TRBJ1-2	CASTLAQVNYGYTF
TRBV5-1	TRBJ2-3	CASSFSENTDTQYF
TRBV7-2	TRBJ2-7	CASSFPDRGRSWSYEQYF
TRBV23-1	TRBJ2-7	CASSRGDTRTSGSYEQYF
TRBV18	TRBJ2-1	CASSPPSGRSPSYNEQFF
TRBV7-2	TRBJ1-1	CASSLEYYTEAFF
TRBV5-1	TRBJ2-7	CASIPEGGLYEQYF
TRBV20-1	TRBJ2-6	CSAEFAGANVLTF
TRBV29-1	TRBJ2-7	CSVHLGTSGLYEQYF
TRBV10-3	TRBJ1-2	CAISEEGYGYTF
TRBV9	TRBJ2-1	CASSVDPVVAGINEQFF
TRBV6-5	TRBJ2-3	CASKRLEVDTQYF
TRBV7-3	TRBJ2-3	CASSSTAAGKDTQYF
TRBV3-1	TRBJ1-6	CASSQGGTGGGNSPLHF
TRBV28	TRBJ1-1	CASSSAGTGGTGAFF
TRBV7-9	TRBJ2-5	CASSGAGFQETQYF
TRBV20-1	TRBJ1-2	CSARALDRGLGGYTF
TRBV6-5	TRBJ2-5	CASSQARGDQETQYF
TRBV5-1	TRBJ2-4	CASSQTLGNIQYF